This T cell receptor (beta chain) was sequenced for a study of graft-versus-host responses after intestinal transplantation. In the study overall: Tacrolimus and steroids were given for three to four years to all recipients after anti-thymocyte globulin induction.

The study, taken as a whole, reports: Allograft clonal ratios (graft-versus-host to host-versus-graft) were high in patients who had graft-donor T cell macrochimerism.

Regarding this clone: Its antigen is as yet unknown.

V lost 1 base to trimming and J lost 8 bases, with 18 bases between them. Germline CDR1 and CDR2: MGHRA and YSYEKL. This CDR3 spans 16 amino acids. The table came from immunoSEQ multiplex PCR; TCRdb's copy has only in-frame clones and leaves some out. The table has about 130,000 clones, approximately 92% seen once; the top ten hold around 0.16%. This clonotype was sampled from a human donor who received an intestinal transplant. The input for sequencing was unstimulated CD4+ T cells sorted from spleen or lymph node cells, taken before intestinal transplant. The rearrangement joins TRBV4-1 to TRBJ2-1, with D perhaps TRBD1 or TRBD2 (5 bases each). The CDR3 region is CASSQGDGTARDEQFF. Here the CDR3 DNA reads TGCGCCAGCAGCCAAGGGGACGGTACGGCTAGAGATGAGCAGTTCTTC.